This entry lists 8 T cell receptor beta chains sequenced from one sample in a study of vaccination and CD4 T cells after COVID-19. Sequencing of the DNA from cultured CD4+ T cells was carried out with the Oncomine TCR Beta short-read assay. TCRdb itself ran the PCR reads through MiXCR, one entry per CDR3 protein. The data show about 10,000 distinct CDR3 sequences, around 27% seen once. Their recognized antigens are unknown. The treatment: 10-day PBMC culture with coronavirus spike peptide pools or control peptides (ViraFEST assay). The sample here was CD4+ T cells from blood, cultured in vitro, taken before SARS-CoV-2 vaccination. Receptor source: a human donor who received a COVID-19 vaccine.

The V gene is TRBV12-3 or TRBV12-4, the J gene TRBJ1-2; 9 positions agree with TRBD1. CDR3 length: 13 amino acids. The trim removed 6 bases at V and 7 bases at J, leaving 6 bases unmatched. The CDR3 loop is CASSSDRGGGYTF. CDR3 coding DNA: TGTGCCAGCAGCTCGGACAGGGGTGGTGGCTACACCTTC.

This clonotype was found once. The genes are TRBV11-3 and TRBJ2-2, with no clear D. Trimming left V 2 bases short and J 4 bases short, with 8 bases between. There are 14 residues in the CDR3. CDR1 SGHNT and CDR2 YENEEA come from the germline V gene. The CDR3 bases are TGTGCCAGCAGCTTAACATTATTCACCGGGGAGCTGTTTTTT. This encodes CASSLTLFTGELFF.

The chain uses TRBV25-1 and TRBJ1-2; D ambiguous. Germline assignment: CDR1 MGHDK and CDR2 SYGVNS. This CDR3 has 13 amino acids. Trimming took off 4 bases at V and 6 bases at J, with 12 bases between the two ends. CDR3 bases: TGTGCCAGCAGTGTGACGGAGGAGGATGGCTACACCTTC. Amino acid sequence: CASSVTEEDGYTF.

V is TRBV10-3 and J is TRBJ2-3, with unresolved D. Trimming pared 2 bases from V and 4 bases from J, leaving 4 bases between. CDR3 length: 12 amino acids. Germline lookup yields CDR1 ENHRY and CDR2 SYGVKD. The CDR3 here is CAISERADTQYF. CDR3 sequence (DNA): TGTGCCATCAGTGAGCGGGCAGATACGCAGTATTTT.

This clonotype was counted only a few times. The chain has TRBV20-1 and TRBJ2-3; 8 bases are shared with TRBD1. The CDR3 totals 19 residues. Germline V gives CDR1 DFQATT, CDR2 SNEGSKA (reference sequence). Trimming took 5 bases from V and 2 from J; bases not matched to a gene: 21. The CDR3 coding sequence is TGCAGTGCTCAACCCCACAGACAGGGGCCGGTTGTCTACACAGATACGCAGTATTTT. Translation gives CSAQPHRQGPVVYTDTQYF.

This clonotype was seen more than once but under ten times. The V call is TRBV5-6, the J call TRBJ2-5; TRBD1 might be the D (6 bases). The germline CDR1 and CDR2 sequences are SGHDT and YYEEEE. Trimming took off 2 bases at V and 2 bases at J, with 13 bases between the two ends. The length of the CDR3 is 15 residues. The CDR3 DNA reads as TGTGCCAGCAGCTTCACAGGGATCGTTCAAGAGACCCAGTACTTC. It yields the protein CASSFTGIVQETQYF.

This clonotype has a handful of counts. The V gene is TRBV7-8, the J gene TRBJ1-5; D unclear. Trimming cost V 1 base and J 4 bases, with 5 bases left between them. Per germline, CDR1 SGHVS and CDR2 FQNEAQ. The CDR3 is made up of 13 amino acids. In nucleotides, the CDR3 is TGTGCCAGCAGCTTAGTTAGGAATCAGCCCCAGCATTTT. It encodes CASSLVRNQPQHF. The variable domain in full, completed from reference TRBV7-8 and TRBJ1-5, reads GAGVSQSPRYKVAKRGQDVALRCDPISGHVSLFWYQQALGQGPEFLTYFQNEAQLDKSGLPSDRFFAERPEGSVSTLKIQRTQQEDSAVYLCASSLVRNQPQHFGDGTRLSIL.

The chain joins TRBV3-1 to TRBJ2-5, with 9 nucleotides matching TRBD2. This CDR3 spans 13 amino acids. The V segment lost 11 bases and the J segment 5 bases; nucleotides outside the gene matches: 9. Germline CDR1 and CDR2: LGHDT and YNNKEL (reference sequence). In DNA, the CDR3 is TGTGCCTGTGGACTAGCGAAGGTGGAGACCCAGTACTTC. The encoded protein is CACGLAKVETQYF.